This T cell receptor (beta chain) was retrieved from a study of cytomegalovirus exposure and HLA in healthy donors. The ends were cut back, 4 bases at V and 2 bases at J, with 15 bases in the middle. Germline CDR1 and CDR2: MGHRA and YSYEKL. This CDR3 has 15 residues. Study results and limitations: The likely explanation for a cluster of highly shared sequence variants was sequencing artifact.

PCR used 60 Vbeta primers and 13 Jbeta primers. TCRdb's table, derived via immunoSEQ multiplex PCR, lists solely in-frame clones and lacks some. The data show roughly 80,000 clones, with approximately 60% seen just once and 4.4% held by the top ten. In regard to this clone: What it binds is not known.

Donors showed nominal health when sampled, although they likely had unrecorded immune exposures. Material: PBMCs. The chain recombines TRBV4-1 with TRBJ2-7, with no clear D. This receptor was obtained from a male donor in good health and CMV-seropositive. The CDR3 loop reads CASSPVIVPPYEQYF. The CDR3 DNA reads as TGCGCCAGCAGCCCAGTAATCGTACCCCCCTACGAGCAGTACTTC.